The entry below describes one T cell receptor (beta chain). What it binds is not known. The entry originates in a study of cytomegalovirus exposure and HLA in healthy donors. Study summary: T cells numbering around 190 million yielded around 120 million unique TCR beta sequences in an earlier analysis.

V lost 5 bases to trimming and J lost 3 bases, with 16 bases between them. This CDR3 is 15 amino acids long. Germline V gene sequence: CDR1 SEHNR, CDR2 FQNEAQ (reference sequence). All donors participated as healthy donors of bone marrow. The PCR ran on 60 Vbeta and 13 Jbeta primers. Produced via immunoSEQ multiplex PCR; TCRdb's table is partial and in-frame only. The table has approximately 280,000 clones, roughly 89% seen once. Broader study findings: Reports indicated that the classifier achieved high specificity and sensitivity in diagnosing cytomegalovirus status. Researchers reported that a few CMV-associated chains were confirmed in vitro as CMV antigen-specific.

This chain uses TRBV7-9 with TRBJ1-1; TRBD1 is a possible D gene (6 bases). Sequencing was performed on PBMCs. This receptor was obtained from a woman aged 18 to 35 in good health and CMV-seronegative. The CDR3 sequence: CASSPRGTRDTEAFF. The CDR3 DNA is TGTGCCAGCAGCCCTAGGGGGACAAGGGACACTGAAGCTTTCTTT.